This TCR beta chain was obtained from a study of OX40 agonist ivuxolimab in advanced cancers. Study in general: Ivuxolimab is a fully human IgG2 antibody that activates OX40 (CD134). Whole-study results and caveats: Near-lowest levels of clonal expansion characterized partial responders at 0.1-3.0 mg/kg.

The CDR3 is made up of 14 amino acids. The V gene's germline CDR1 is SGHTA and CDR2 FQGNSA. V lost 5 bases, J lost 4 bases, and 11 bases lay in between. Samples of blood were obtained at baseline, on cycle 4 day 1, and on cycle 7 day 1. The method was immunoSEQ multiplex PCR; TCRdb's version includes in-frame clones alone and lacks a portion of them. This table holds 80,000 to 95,000 clones, 70% to 90% found once. Details on this clone: Its antigen is as yet unknown.

This TCR was recovered from an adult with an advanced solid tumor such as melanoma, head and neck, liver or kidney cancer. This sample comprised CD4+ or CD8+ T cells sorted from blood, obtained in a trial of the OX40 agonist ivuxolimab. The rearrangement joins TRBV7-2 to TRBJ1-4; the D is unclear. Written as DNA, the CDR3 is TGTGCCAGCAGCCCTGACGGCTATAATGAAAAACTGTTTTTT. Translating it yields CASSPDGYNEKLFF.